These T cell receptor beta chains were read from a single sample in a study of a mutant IDH1 vaccine in newly diagnosed glioma. Profiled with immunoSEQ multiplex PCR; TCRdb holds only in-frame clones, not every one. The sample has tens of thousands of clones, 85% to 95% seen once. Sequenced material: PBMCs, taken from a glioma patient treated with radiotherapy, temozolomide or both. Receptors originate from a man aged 35 to 55 with glioma. Each CDR3 is given with its conserved first and last residue. The D gene is left open where the match is weak. Not every row has a clone size; where given, it reads once, few, many or a size class.

j_call v_call d_call clone_size cdr3_aa cdr3_nt
TRBJ1-1 TRBV5-1 . . CASSLNTGQGNTEAFF TGCGCCAGCAGCTTAAATACAGGGCAAGGGAACACTGAAGCTTTCTTT
TRBJ1-5 TRBV6-1 TRBD1 . CASSEARQGEYNQPQHF TGTGCCAGCAGTGAAGCGCGGCAGGGGGAGTACAATCAGCCCCAGCATTTT
TRBJ2-3 TRBV7-3 TRBD1 . CASSLGRDRNTDTQYF TGTGCCAGCAGCTTAGGTCGGGACAGAAACACAGATACGCAGTATTTT
TRBJ1-5 TRBV19 . . CASSSFGGSSNQPQHF TGTGCCAGTAGTTCCTTCGGCGGGTCGAGCAATCAGCCCCAGCATTTT
TRBJ2-5 TRBV5-1 TRBD1 . CASSHNRGLTETQYF TGCGCCAGCAGCCACAACAGGGGGCTTACGGAGACCCAGTACTTC
TRBJ2-1 TRBV28 . . CASSLDSSYNEQFF TGTGCCAGCAGTTTAGACAGCTCTTACAATGAGCAGTTCTTC
TRBJ2-1 TRBV7-9 TRBD2 . CASSLASGRGGSYNEQFF TGTGCCAGCAGCTTAGCTAGCGGGAGAGGGGGATCCTACAATGAGCAGTTCTTC
TRBJ1-2 TRBV9 TRBD1 . CASSVDRGYGYTF TGTGCCAGCAGCGTAGACAGGGGCTATGGCTACACCTTC
TRBJ1-4 TRBV27 . . CASSFQGLNEKLFF TGTGCCAGCAGTTTTCAGGGATTAAATGAAAAACTGTTTTTT
TRBJ2-7 TRBV7-9 TRBD2 . CASSLEREEFEGEQYF TGTGCCAGCAGCTTAGAGCGGGAGGAGTTCGAAGGCGAGCAGTACTTC
TRBJ2-5 TRBV5-1 TRBD2 once CASSLGSGLGVETQYF TGCGCCAGCAGCTTGGGGTCGGGACTAGGTGTGGAGACCCAGTACTTC
TRBJ2-5 TRBV5-6 . . CASSLGAEETQYF TGTGCCAGCAGCTTAGGGGCAGAAGAGACCCAGTACTTC
TRBJ2-5 TRBV28 . . CASSLGGGGGETQYF TGTGCCAGCAGTTTAGGTGGCGGTGGGGGGGAGACCCAGTACTTC
TRBJ2-7 TRBV4-1 . . CASSLRDTSYEQYF TGCGCCAGCAGCCTACGGGACACATCCTACGAGCAGTACTTC
TRBJ1-6 TRBV10-3 . . CAISESDSSTSNSPLHF TGTGCCATCAGTGAGTCGGACTCCTCAACTTCTAATTCACCCCTCCACTTT
TRBJ2-5 TRBV19 TRBD1 . CASSSIDWGTALQETQYF TGTGCCAGTAGTTCAATAGACTGGGGGACAGCGTTACAAGAGACCCAGTACTTC
TRBJ2-1 TRBV10-1 . . CASSEWIVANGEQFF TGCGCCAGCAGTGAGTGGATAGTGGCGAACGGTGAGCAGTTCTTC
TRBJ1-1 TRBV30 . . CAWGRGNTEAFF TGTGCCTGGGGCCGGGGGAACACTGAAGCTTTCTTT
TRBJ1-6 TRBV2 . . CASRAETGNNSPLHF TGTGCCAGCAGAGCAGAGACAGGAAATAATTCACCCCTCCACTTT
TRBJ1-1 TRBV6-5 . . CASTDRQDQQTFF TGTGCCAGCACCGATCGACAGGACCAGCAGACTTTCTTT
TRBJ2-5 TRBV2 TRBD2 . CASSPPSGRETQYF TGTGCCAGCAGTCCACCTAGCGGGAGGGAGACCCAGTACTTC
TRBJ1-5 TRBV7-2 . . CASSLVAGPQPQHF TGTGCCAGCAGCTTAGTTGCAGGGCCTCAGCCCCAGCATTTT
TRBJ2-6 TRBV5-4 . . CASSRRDSGANVLTF TGTGCCAGCAGCCGCAGGGACTCTGGGGCCAACGTCCTGACTTTC
TRBJ1-4 TRBV7-2 . once CACGEQVGGKLFF TGTGCCTGTGGTGAACAGGTCGGAGGAAAACTGTTTTTT
TRBJ2-7 TRBV30 . . CAWSVRDGYEQYF TGTGCCTGGAGTGTACGAGACGGGTACGAGCAGTACTTC
TRBJ1-1 TRBV2 . . CASTYIPGDTNTEAFF TGTGCCAGCACCTATATCCCCGGGGACACCAACACTGAAGCTTTCTTT
TRBJ1-1 TRBV19 . . CASSIAGGRAFF TGTGCCAGTAGTATTGCGGGGGGCCGAGCTTTCTTT
TRBJ2-2 TRBV4-3 TRBD1 . CASSTLQGSGELFF TGCGCCAGCAGCACCCTACAGGGGTCCGGGGAGCTGTTTTTT
TRBJ2-7 TRBV7-6 TRBD2 . CASSLRTSGYEQYF TGTGCCAGCAGCTTACGGACTAGCGGCTACGAGCAGTACTTC
TRBJ2-7 TRBV27 . . CASSTPAQNSYEQYF TGTGCCAGCAGTACTCCGGCACAGAATTCCTACGAGCAGTACTTC
TRBJ2-2 TRBV6-5 . . CASRAPTGELFF TGTGCCAGCAGGGCTCCAACCGGGGAGCTGTTTTTT
TRBJ2-1 TRBV6-4 TRBD1 . CASSDSGQGRNEQFF TGTGCCAGCAGTGACTCGGGACAGGGGCGCAATGAGCAGTTCTTC
TRBJ1-1 TRBV25-1 . . CASSTYGTVMNTEAFF TGTGCCAGCAGTACCTACGGAACAGTAATGAACACTGAAGCTTTCTTT
TRBJ2-1 TRBV19 TRBD2 . CASSIYGGGVEQFF TGTGCCAGTAGTATTTATGGCGGGGGGGTCGAGCAGTTCTTC
TRBJ1-1 TRBV10-3 . . CAISDVTGTEAFF TGTGCCATCAGTGATGTCACAGGGACTGAAGCTTTCTTT
TRBJ2-3 TRBV7-9 . . CASSQGTSTDTQYF TGTGCCAGCAGCCAGGGCACTAGCACAGATACGCAGTATTTT
TRBJ2-3 TRBV2 . . CASSEALYSDTQYF TGTGCCAGCAGTGAAGCGCTTTACTCAGATACGCAGTATTTT
TRBJ1-3 TRBV9 TRBD1 . CASSVDRAVSGNTIYF TGTGCCAGCAGCGTCGACAGGGCGGTCTCTGGAAACACCATATATTTT
TRBJ1-3 TRBV13 . . CASSFAGSPGNTIYF TGTGCCAGCAGCTTCGCCGGGAGCCCTGGAAACACCATATATTTT
TRBJ1-1 TRBV5-1 TRBD1 . CASSLKGASGVNTEAFF TGCGCCAGCAGCTTGAAGGGGGCCTCGGGGGTGAATACTGAAGCTTTCTTT
TRBJ1-3 TRBV4-1 . . CASSPPVDREIVSGNTIYF TGCGCCAGCAGCCCCCCCGTTGATAGGGAAATCGTCTCTGGAAACACCATATATTTT